The subject of this entry is one T cell receptor beta chain. A few counts support this clonotype. What this receptor recognizes is not known. Base qualities are not provided; no much larger clone lies one nucleotide away. The record originates from a study of Graves' ophthalmopathy and Graves' hyperthyroidism (dated by TCRdb to the late 2010s). Looking at the study overall: Hyperthyroidism was defined as stable when no progression to ophthalmopathy occurred within 18 months of follow-up. TCR beta repertoire signatures were used to distinguish Graves' ophthalmopathy from Graves' hyperthyroidism and to predict progression to ophthalmopathy. In total, 135 blood samples were TCR-sequenced: some 40 ophthalmopathy, 80 or so hyperthyroidism and some 17 hyperthyroidism-to-ophthalmopathy patients. To explore V-J signatures that separate ophthalmopathy from hyperthyroidism, a discovery set of more than 95 patients was enrolled, consisting of 40 to 45 with ophthalmopathy and approximately 60 with stable hyperthyroidism. An independent validation cohort comprised fewer than 20 hyperthyroidism patients and some 16 patients who later progressed from hyperthyroidism to ophthalmopathy. In several hyperthyroidism patients, the T-cell repertoires found in thyroid tissue were compared with those found in blood. Once sampling was done, hyperthyroidism patients were given methimazole at a starting dose of 30 mg daily, while ophthalmopathy patients were given high-dose intravenous methylprednisolone.

Paper-wide results and their limitations: Most expanded thyroid clonotypes with frequency above 0.001 were also detected in blood, suggesting blood repertoires may reflect the thyroid immune response. In validation, the model predicted ophthalmopathy progression with more than 70% sensitivity and roughly 72% specificity; 12 predicted patients were CT-confirmed with GO in a median of approximately six months. In cross-validation, the 13-signature model distinguished ophthalmopathy from stable hyperthyroidism with about 89% sensitivity and about 81% specificity, while in the test set the corresponding values were about 80% and 75%. Sample size was not predetermined statistically, and investigators were not blinded to group allocation.

Patients with hyperthyroidism were aged 18 to 65 years, had been newly diagnosed, and had a disease duration of less than 2 months. Patients with other autoimmune diseases, uncontrolled infections, pregnancy or lactation were excluded from the study. Diagnosis was based on clinical symptoms, serum thyroxine, TRAb, thyroid ultrasound and orbital computed tomography. Trizol reagent was used to extract the total RNA, and its quality was then checked on an Agilent 2100 Bioanalyzer. CDR1 and CDR2 are read off the germline V gene (reference sequence) as SEHNR and FQNEAQ. Its CDR3 holds 13 amino acids, cysteine through phenylalanine. Solely the CDR3 DNA is kept, with 39 bases framed from the first base. Trimming takes 5 bases off V and 7 bases off J; junction bases not matched to a gene: 7. For repertoire sequencing, TCR beta CDR3 regions were amplified from RNA transcripts. The first round was an RT-PCR using HTBI primers with the Qiagen OneStep RT-PCR kit, and this first round was followed by a second-round multiplex PCR, then size selection and purification. Sequencing of the libraries was carried out on an Illumina HiSeq2000 in paired-end mode with 100 bp reads. Per the source publication's procedure: SOAPnuke was used for read processing, and reads with adapters, uncalled bases, a mean Phred below 15, or no exact constant-primer or identifier match were discarded. COPE v1.2.5 was used to merge high-quality paired reads. Unique nucleotide sequences were defined as clonotypes and aligned to IMGT TRB V, D and J references using MiTCR v1.1. The analysis was limited to V-J combinations with a frequency above 0.0001, which together covered just over 98% of the repertoires. A TCR clonal expansion and chaos score per V-J combination was defined as the ratio of F50 clonal expansion to chaos observed in the TCRdist matrix. Welch's t-statistics and random forest were used to narrow the features down to 13 V-J combinations, which were then fed into a naive Bayes classifier. Thyroid-blood repertoire similarity was quantified with the Morisita-Horn index. TCRdb reran the public reads through fastp at Q25 and MiXCR, keeping productive beta chains. Each entry merges the rows of one CDR3 protein and shows their most common DNA and genes. The V and J calls here are based on TCRdb, not the publication. In this sample the table shows around 1.1 million distinct CDR3 sequences, 35% to 40% of which occur a single time. The ten largest clones take up around 10% of the sample.

The source of this sequence is an adult man with Graves' hyperthyroidism. Sequencing was done on a sample of peripheral blood or thyroid tissue (not recorded which). The V and J genes are TRBV7-9 and TRBJ1-1; TRBD1 fits 7 bases in the junction. The nucleotide sequence is TGTGCCAGCAGCACAAACAGGGGACTTGAAGCTTTCTTT. This yields the protein CASSTNRGLEAFF.